These 6 T cell receptor beta chains came from one sample sequenced in a study of T cell responses to AZD1222 COVID-19 vaccine. Clones were read by immunoSEQ multiplex PCR, and TCRdb kept only the in-frame ones, dropping some. The sample includes about 160,000 clones, around 90% seen only once; the top ten take 1% to 1.4%. The sample was peripheral blood, taken 28 days after the second AZD1222 dose. The receptors come from an adult who received the AZD1222 COVID-19 vaccine.

The chain uses TRBV29-1 and TRBJ1-1; 10 bases agree with TRBD1. The CDR3 runs 13 residues. J gave up 4 bases and V 5 bases, and 4 bases lay outside the gene matches. Germline values: CDR1 SQVTM, CDR2 ANQGSEA. CDR3 coding DNA: TGCAGCGTTTCGGACAGGGGGGCCACTGAAGCTTTCTTT. Translation: CSVSDRGATEAFF.

The chain has TRBV10-3 and TRBJ2-7; TRBD1 matches at 7 bases. With 0 bases clipped from V and 3 bases from J, the junction kept 11 bases outside the gene matches. Germline CDR1 is ENHRY and CDR2 is SYGVKD. The CDR3 covers 17 residues. The CDR3 DNA reads TGTGCCATCAGTGAGTCGTCGACCGGGACAGCATACTACGAGCAGTACTTC. Amino acids: CAISESSTGTAYYEQYF.

The chain carries TRBV12-5 and TRBJ2-2; no firm D call. The CDR3 spans 12 residues. Germline CDR1 reads LGHNT; CDR2 reads FRNRAP. V lost 5 bases to trimming and J lost 0 bases, with 1 base between them. CDR3 bases: TGTGCTAGTGGTACGAACACCGGGGAGCTGTTTTTT. It is translated as CASGTNTGELFF. Full variable domain (remainder filled in from reference TRBV12-5 and TRBJ2-2): DARVTQTPRHKVTEMGQEVTMRCQPILGHNTVFWYRQTMMQGLELLAYFRNRAPLDDSGMPKDRFSAEMPDATLATLKIQPSEPRDSAVYFCASGTNTGELFFGEGSRLTVL.

The V gene is TRBV5-5, the J gene TRBJ1-6; no firm D call. V was pared by 2 bases and J by 5 bases, with 11 bases between. The germline CDR1 and CDR2 sequences are SGHKS and YYEKEE (reference sequence). The CDR3 is 15 amino acids. CDR3 in DNA: TGTGCCAGCAGCTTAACCTTTAATAATAATTCACCCCTCCACTTT. Encoded protein: CASSLTFNNNSPLHF.

The CDR3 loop is CASSPRPRQGVEAFF. The CDR3 DNA is TGTGCCAGCAGCCCGCGGCCTAGACAGGGGGTGGAAGCTTTCTTT. The rearrangement links TRBV11-2 to TRBJ1-1; 9 bases agree with TRBD1. Germline-derived CDR1 and CDR2 are SGHAT and FQNNGV. The CDR3 loop spans 15 amino acids. V dropped 5 bases and J dropped 8; count of bases not matched to a gene: 12.

The V and J genes are TRBV10-3 and TRBJ2-2; a possible D gene is TRBD1 (5 bases). Per the germline V gene, CDR1 is ENHRY and CDR2 is SYGVKD. V lost 7 bases and J 1 base, leaving 7 bases between the germline ends. The CDR3 has 13 residues. In DNA, the CDR3 is TGTGCCATCAATCAGGGGAACACCGGGGAGCTGTTTTTT. It codes for CAINQGNTGELFF.